The subject of this entry is one T cell receptor beta chain. In the study's own analysis: Researchers report that nucleated cell counts were estimated from reference gene primer amplification. The table came from immunoSEQ multiplex PCR; TCRdb's copy has only in-frame clones and leaves some out. Clone size and V and J calls were adopted from that table, with D and trimming inferred from the DNA. The sample yields about 440,000 clones, about 89% seen once. These data belong to a study of blood T cell repertoires in COVID-19. About the study: Researchers got acute and convalescent COVID-19 samples from the United States, Italy and Spain. T cells, B-cell-depleted T cells, or PBMCs supplied cDNA or gDNA.

From germline, CDR1 is SGHRS and CDR2 YFSETQ. With 2 bases removed from V and 5 bases from J, the gap between germline ends came to 10 bases. The CDR3 covers 13 residues. This clonotype was obtained from a woman in her thirties with acute or convalescent COVID-19. Sequenced: peripheral blood. The chain recombines TRBV5-1 with TRBJ2-5; no clear D. The CDR3 sequence: CASSFLVRETQYF. The CDR3 DNA follows: TGCGCCAGCAGCTTTCTGGTCCGGGAGACCCAGTACTTC.